These 12 T cell receptor beta chains were all obtained from the same sample, sequenced in a study of T cells in Graves' hyperthyroidism and ophthalmopathy. There were TCR beta CDR3 regions amplified from RNA transcripts. Carried out on the TCR CDR3, a first-round RT-PCR used the HTBI primer set. Each CDR3 protein gets one entry after TCRdb re-called the multiplex PCR reads with MiXCR. The sample shows about 700,000 distinct CDR3 sequences, 12% to 15% of them seen only once. Sequencing used blood. The receptor source for this set is a young woman with Graves' hyperthyroidism.

In this sample, this clonotype turned up many times. V and J are TRBV7-2 and TRBJ1-5; D gene ambiguous. This CDR3 spans 13 amino acids. Germline V CDR1 and CDR2: SGHTA, FQGNSA. Trimming pared 5 bases from V and 11 bases from J, leaving 16 bases between. As DNA, the CDR3 is TGTGCCAGCAGCGTCGGGGTGCTTGGGGCCCAGCATTTT. Protein: CASSVGVLGAQHF.

This clonotype appeared many times. The chain has TRBV28 and TRBJ1-2; D uncertain. The germline gives CDR1 MDHEN, CDR2 SYDVKM. Trimming removed 3 bases at V and 3 bases at J, with 5 bases between. This CDR3 has 12 amino acids. The DNA of the CDR3 is TGTGCCAGCAGTTTGGCCCACTATGGCTACACCTTC. Its translation is CASSLAHYGYTF.

This clonotype was detected many times. The gene calls are TRBV20-1 and TRBJ2-3; 8 bases match TRBD1. The CDR3 spans 12 residues. Losses at the gene ends were 2 bases for V and 10 bases for J; bases not matched to a gene: 5. Germline CDR1 reads DFQATT; CDR2 reads SNEGSKA (reference sequence). DNA for the CDR3: TGCAGTGCTAGACAGGGGGCAATCCCGCAGTATTTT. This sequence encodes CSARQGAIPQYF.

This clonotype has a count of ten or more. The V call is TRBV12-3 or TRBV12-4, the J call TRBJ2-3; D is undetermined. Trimming took 3 bases from V and 2 from J, leaving 12 bases between them. The CDR3 totals 15 residues. The CDR3 loop is CASSFRGAPTDTQYF. The CDR3 DNA follows: TGTGCCAGCAGTTTTCGTGGCGCCCCCACAGATACGCAGTATTTT.

CDR3 in amino acids: CASSFETGKNIQYF. The CDR3 DNA is TGCGCCAGCAGCTTTGAGACAGGCAAAAACATTCAGTACTTC. The rearrangement uses TRBV5-1 and TRBJ2-4; possibly TRBD1 for D (6 bases). V was cut by 2 bases and J by 3 bases, with 9 bases left in between. This CDR3 is 14 amino acids long. Germline CDR1 reads SGHRS; CDR2 reads YFSETQ.

This clonotype was found many times. V gene TRBV5-6 combines with J gene TRBJ1-1, with D maybe TRBD1 (6 bases). Trimming stripped 3 bases from V and 2 bases from J, with 8 bases between. This CDR3 is built from 13 residues. Germline V gives CDR1 SGHDT, CDR2 YYEEEE. CDR3 region: CASSWTANTEAFF. The CDR3 DNA is TGTGCCAGCAGCTGGACAGCTAACACTGAAGCTTTCTTT.

This clonotype came up many times. V usage is TRBV20-1 and J usage is TRBJ2-3; TRBD2 matches 8 bases. After removal of 0 bases from V and 6 bases from J, the junction contained 8 bases not matched to a gene. CDR3 length: 15 residues. CDR1 and CDR2 from the germline V gene are DFQATT and SNEGSKA (reference sequence). CDR3 nucleotide sequence: TGCAGTGCTAGAGATCGGACGGGAGGGATGGATACGCAGTATTTT. Its translation: CSARDRTGGMDTQYF.

The sample holds many counts of this clonotype. The genes are TRBV4-3 and TRBJ2-3; D not resolved. CDR1 and CDR2 from the germline V gene are LGHNA and YSLEER. V shed 0 bases and J shed 4 bases, with 17 bases lying between them. The CDR3 is 17 residues long. Here the CDR3 DNA reads TGCGCCAGCAGCCAAGATCGTTTGAAGGGTGGGCCAGATACGCAGTATTTT. This sequence encodes CASSQDRLKGGPDTQYF.

This clonotype has a handful of counts. V is TRBV7-2 and J is TRBJ1-5; D is possibly TRBD1 (5 bases). V lost 3 bases and J 3 bases, leaving 9 bases between the germline ends. The CDR3 consists of 14 residues. In germline, CDR1 is SGHTA, CDR2 FQGNSA. CDR3 bases: TGTGCCAGCAGCTTCGCAGGGTACAATCAGCCCCAGCATTTT. Amino acids: CASSFAGYNQPQHF.

This clonotype was detected ten times or more. The chain couples TRBV3-1 to TRBJ1-1; no definite D call. This CDR3 region has 11 residues. V gave up 6 bases and J gave up 8 bases, with 10 bases separating them. Germline V gene sequence: CDR1 LGHDT, CDR2 YNNKEL (reference sequence). The CDR3 DNA reads as TGTGCCAGCAGGCGTGAGGGCGAAGCTTTCTTT. Translated, it gives CASRREGEAFF.

This clonotype has a count of ten or more. The chain links TRBV18 to TRBJ2-1, with 9 bases that match TRBD1. From germline, CDR1 is KGHSH and CDR2 LQKENI. This CDR3 contains 14 residues. V was pared by 6 bases and J by 6 bases, with 6 bases of the junction left unmatched. The CDR3 DNA sequence: TGTGCCAGCTCCCCCCAGACAGGGGGCAATGAGCAGTTCTTC. This codes for CASSPQTGGNEQFF.

The V gene is TRBV7-9, the J gene TRBJ1-6; TRBD1 agrees at 9 bases. The germline CDR1 and CDR2 sequences are SEHNR and FQNEAQ (reference sequence). The CDR3 runs to 15 residues. V shed 5 bases and J 7 bases; nucleotides not matched to a gene: 6. In nucleotides, the CDR3 is TGTGCCAGCAGCCCTGGGGACAGGGAAAATTCACCCCTCCACTTT. It yields the protein CASSPGDRENSPLHF. Full variable domain (remainder filled in from reference TRBV7-9 and TRBJ1-6): DTGVSQNPRHKITKRGQNVTFRCDPISEHNRLYWYRQTLGQGPEFLTYFQNEAQLEKSRLLSDRFSAERPKGSFSTLEIQRTEQGDSAMYLCASSPGDRENSPLHFGNGTRLTVT.